This TCR beta chain derives from a study of Ad26.COV2.S vaccination and SARS-CoV-2 variants. At the level of the study: The vaccine Ad26.COV2.S was put into the muscle once, or twice with 56 days between. The study's findings and limits: Comparable non-spike TCR breadth was observed in vaccine and placebo recipients.

As for treatment: 15 to 20 received Ad26.COV2.S at low or high dose, single or two shots; five or six received placebo; per-sample allocation not given. The investigators took samples on day 63 after the first vaccine or placebo injection. Recruitment in Boston yielded a donor of adult age, 18-55 years. Points on this clone: Its antigen is unidentified.

Germline V gene sequence: CDR1 SGDLS, CDR2 YYNGEE. V lost 4 bases, J lost 4 bases, and 4 bases stayed unmatched. The length of the CDR3 is 15 residues. Clones were sequenced by immunoSEQ multiplex PCR, and TCRdb holds only the in-frame ones, with some missing. The sample holds under 400,000 clones, about nine tenths seen once. The chain has TRBV9 and TRBJ2-3, with TRBD1 matching over 12 bases. The sequence came from a person aged 18-65 years who received the Ad26.COV2.S COVID-19 vaccine or a placebo. The sample here was peripheral blood, taken in a trial of Ad26.COV2.S vaccine versus placebo. CDR3 sequence reads: CASSLGQGAADTQYF. Written as DNA, the CDR3 is TGTGCCAGCAGCTTGGGACAGGGGGCGGCAGATACGCAGTATTTT.